What follows is one T cell receptor beta chain and its context. Its specificity is unknown. Sequenced by immunoSEQ multiplex PCR; TCRdb stores in-frame clones only, minus some. The sample shows 110,000 or so clones, roughly 87% of them seen only once. All patients relapsed after autologous stem cell transplantation, and brentuximab vedotin exposure varied. This sample was included in a study of PD-1 blockade in classical Hodgkin lymphoma. Regarding the study as a whole: TCR diversity in CD4+, not CD8+, cells rose significantly by C4D1.

This CDR3 is 12 amino acids long. Trimming shortened V by 7 bases and J by 5 bases, and 12 bases separated the two germline ends. The germline V gene encodes CDR1 MNHEY and CDR2 SMNVEV (reference sequence). This TCR was sampled from a human donor with classical Hodgkin lymphoma. The V call is TRBV27, the J call TRBJ2-7; D unresolved. The specimen comprised peripheral blood mononuclear cells (PBMCs), sampled before the second cycle of nivolumab. The CDR3 loop reads CASKGPGHEQYF. The CDR3 nucleotides are TGTGCCAGCAAGGGTCCCGGTCACGAGCAGTACTTC.